This paragraph covers one T cell receptor (beta chain) sequence. Its antigen is as yet unknown. The entry originates in a study of T cells after yellow fever vaccination. Findings and caveats of the study: A secondary response was less intense yet reached its peak sooner, at day 5 versus 15. The CD4 compartment and the CD8 compartment contained a small share of clonotypes in common. Most primary-vaccination clones reappeared after the booster (around 95% CD4, approximately 88% CD8).

Germline V lookup: CDR1 SQVTM, CDR2 ANQGSEA. The CDR3 is 11 amino acids. In making TCR cDNA, 5'RACE template switching added a universal primer site and UMIs to it. From the 5' RACE reads, TCRdb called clonotypes with MiXCR, one entry per CDR3 protein. There are 150,000 to 200,000 distinct CDR3 sequences in the sample; roughly 11% occur only once, and just over 35% lies in the top ten. Sequences were derived from CD8+ T cells sorted from PBMCs, sampled 15 days after the yellow fever booster vaccination. The gene calls are TRBV29-1 and TRBJ2-2; D gene ambiguous. This TCR derives from a man between 18 and 35 years old who received the YFV17D yellow fever vaccine. In DNA form, the CDR3 reads TGCAGTGCTTTTTATGTCGGGGAGCTGTTTTTT. As protein: CSAFYVGELFF.